This TCR beta chain derives from a study of blood T cell repertoires in COVID-19 (TCRdb year 2020). Some background on the complete study: Samples covering the acute and convalescent phases of COVID-19 were provided by collaborators in the United States, Italy and Spain. The prospective study material was composed of cDNA or gDNA derived from T cells, B-cell-depleted T cells, or PBMCs. Samples came from the ongoing ImmuneRACE study (first 160 participants) plus 1,254 subjects from 6 global collaborators. Where available, HLA class I and class II types were obtained from metadata supplied by the sample provider rather than from assay-based typing. The repertoires were released in a freely available public database intended as a resource for research on the immune response to SARS-CoV-2. Sample metadata almost always included a de-identified subject ID, COVID-19 status, age in years and sex. The dataset comprised deeply sampled blood TCRbeta repertoires from subjects exposed to, actively infected with, or recovered from COVID-19.

Including cysteine and phenylalanine, the CDR3 has 14 amino acids. CDR3 DNA is the only sequence kept; it has 42 bases, read in frame from the first base. Reading the germline V gene gives CDR1 KGHSH and CDR2 LQKENI. The junction carries 11 bases between V and J, which are trimmed by 3 bases and 3 bases respectively. Broad study findings and their caveats: The amount of clinical and demographic metadata varied by source and participant and was provided uncurated.

A remark on this clone: What antigen it recognizes has not been identified. Per-nucleotide qualities are absent, and no much larger clonotype sits a single base away.

TCRbeta CDR3 regions were amplified from genomic DNA by means of the immunoSEQ Assay, a bias-controlled multiplex PCR. In the original analysis: The number of nucleated cells in each sample was estimated from the amplification of reference gene primers within the assay. Sequence reads were collapsed and filtered to measure the absolute abundance of every unique TCRbeta CDR3 rearrangement. For each sample, productive Simpson clonality was calculated by taking the square root of Simpson's diversity index across productive rearrangements. Here the immuneACCESS table is served through TCRdb, limited to in-frame sequences with V and J called. Missing clones are a known gap in these copies; in checked studies unresolved V genes cover under half, and the rest lacks a known reason. V and J calls and clone size are as listed in that table; D and trimming were resolved from the DNA. A total of 210,000 or so clones appear in this sample, more than 80% of them only once. In total, the top ten clones hold 2% to 3% of the sample.

One collaborating source in Seattle enrolled patients during active infection and followed them longitudinally through the course of disease. Collaborating institutions collected whole blood in K2EDTA tubes following their own protocols. For TCRbeta analysis, collaborators shipped samples as frozen whole blood, isolated PBMCs, or DNA extracted from either of those sample types. The chain couples TRBV18 to TRBJ2-5; the best D guess is TRBD1, with 5 bases matching. This receptor was taken from a man aged 30 to 39 with COVID-19, enrolled during active disease. Source material: peripheral blood. The encoded CDR3 is CASSPETAEETQYF. At the DNA level, the sequence is TGTGCCAGCTCACCCGAGACAGCCGAAGAGACCCAGTACTTC.